A single sample gave rise to the 2 T cell receptor beta chains below, sequenced in a study of blood T cell repertoires in COVID-19. Clones were sequenced by immunoSEQ multiplex PCR, and TCRdb holds only the in-frame ones, with some missing. The repertoire has approximately 110,000 clones, 81% of them found once; the top ten carry 1.5% to 1.7%. Sequencing input: peripheral blood. These receptors originate from a man aged 45-65 years with acute or convalescent COVID-19.

CDR3 sequence (DNA): TGTGCCAGCAGTCCGCGGACAGGGTTATTCGGTTCACCCCTCCACTTT. It yields the protein CASSPRTGLFGSPLHF. This chain connects TRBV28 to TRBJ1-6, with TRBD1 matching 8 bases. CDR1 is MDHEN and CDR2 is SYDVKM in the germline V gene. The CDR3 is 16 residues long. V gave up 5 bases and J gave up 9 bases; unmatched junction bases: 12.

The J gene is TRBJ1-5, the V gene TRBV6-1; the D gene is possibly TRBD1 (5 bases). Germline CDR1 is MNHNS and CDR2 is SASEGT. Trimming took off 3 bases at V and 4 bases at J, with 7 bases between the two ends. The CDR3 spans 13 residues. The CDR3 DNA reads as TGTGCCAGCAGTGATCGGGGGAATCAGCCCCAGCATTTT. As protein: CASSDRGNQPQHF.